This T cell receptor (beta chain) was retrieved from a study of graft-versus-host responses after intestinal transplantation. At the level of the study: In this cohort, recipients had multivisceral, liver-intestinal, or isolated intestinal transplants.

The protocol was immunoSEQ multiplex PCR, while the TCRdb copy is restricted to in-frame clones and leaves out a portion. The data hold about 86,000 clones, with around 89% observed a single time. General study results and limits: GvH clones appeared in recipient marrow, some first in ileum or blood. Within the allografts of patients who had graft-donor T cell macrochimerism, graft-versus-host to host-versus-graft clonal ratios were high. Researchers found peak circulating GvH clone levels linked to early post-transplant HvG declines.

Germline CDR1 and CDR2: SGHKS and YYEKEE (reference sequence). V lost 1 base and J lost 0; bases outside the gene matches: 7. The CDR3 is made up of 18 amino acids. Comment on this clone: Its specificity is not known.

The sample consisted of unstimulated CD4+ T cells sorted from spleen or lymph node cells, taken before transplant. This chain joins TRBV5-5 and TRBJ1-6, with 7 bases that match TRBD1. The TCR sequence derives from a human donor who was the organ donor for an intestinal transplant. The CDR3 here is CASSLRGRISSYNSPLHF. The DNA of the CDR3 is TGTGCCAGCAGCTTGAGGGGGCGGATCAGCTCCTATAATTCACCCCTCCACTTT.